This T cell receptor beta chain came from a study of T cells in Graves' hyperthyroidism and ophthalmopathy. Trimming cost V 0 bases and J 3 bases, with 6 bases left between them. The CDR3 covers 13 residues. Per germline, CDR1 SGHRS and CDR2 YFSETQ. Using RNA transcripts as the source, TCR beta CDR3 regions were amplified. During a first-round RT-PCR of the TCR CDR3, the HTBI primer set was used. A single record per CDR3 protein comes from TCRdb applying MiXCR to the multiplex PCR reads. Here the sample spans approximately 610,000 distinct CDR3 sequences, roughly 14% being singletons. At least ten counts were recorded for this clonotype.

Sequencing input: blood. This chain links TRBV5-1 with TRBJ1-1; D not certain. The clonotype originates from a woman aged 35 to 49 with Graves' ophthalmopathy. CDR3 loop: CASSLDGDTEAFF. The CDR3 DNA is TGCGCCAGCAGCTTGGACGGAGACACTGAAGCTTTCTTT.